One T cell receptor (beta chain) is described in this entry. This clonotype was counted a few times. It lacks a known antigen. Base quality data are lacking; no much larger clone is found one base away. The sample comes from a study of T-cell memory formation after mild COVID-19 (dated by TCRdb to the early 2020s). Some background on the complete study: Most TCR sequence clusters were specific to one of the two donors. Longitudinal TCRalpha and TCRbeta repertoire sequencing tracked T-cell clones expanding and contracting after mild COVID-19 in two donors. Two young, previously healthy adult volunteers made up the cohort, one male and one female. Study-wide findings and limitations: SARS-CoV-2 specificity of the second-wave clones peaking on day 37 was not confirmed. Some responding clones were detected in pre-infection memory, which suggested that pre-existing cross-reactive memory T cells had joined the SARS-CoV-2 response. Contracting CD4+ clones were found mainly in CM and EM memory subsets, while CD8+ clones were enriched in EMRA. Clones that contracted from day 15 to 85 showed balanced CD4/CD8 phenotypes, whereas a second wave of clones that expanded from day 15 to 37 leaned towards CD4+. The study covered only a couple of mild cases, and larger cohorts including severe cases with pre-infection samples were considered necessary.

The CDR3 sequence holds 17 residues, the cysteine and valine included. This entry keeps only the CDR3 DNA: 51 bases, framed from base 1. Based on the germline V gene, the CDR1 and CDR2 sequences are MGHRA and YSYEKL. V is pruned by 0 bases and J by 7 bases, leaving 13 bases of the junction without a gene match. Ficoll-Paque density gradient centrifugation was used to isolate PBMCs. Instrument used: Illumina NovaSeq 6000. cDNA libraries for TCRalpha and TCRbeta were prepared by 5'RACE using constant-segment primers, with sample barcodes and unique molecular identifiers added. RNA was extracted from every sample with Trizol reagent. The libraries were amplified in two PCR steps, and the second step added a second sample barcode and Illumina TruSeq adapters. Sequencing of the libraries was done on an Illumina NovaSeq, producing 2 x 150 bp paired-end reads. From the authors' description of their analysis: The reads were demultiplexed and collapsed into UMI-guided consensus sequences using migec v1.2.7. Using mixcr v2.1.11, UMI consensuses were aligned to TRA and TRB V and J templates and then assembled into clonotypes. A clonotype was counted as expanded or contracted only when both edgeR and NoisET called the clonotype significant, with the noise models trained on biological replicates. For edgeR calls, the thresholds were a false discovery rate-adjusted p below 0.01 and a log2 fold-change of 1. PCA with hierarchical clustering of max-normalized trajectories of the 1000 most abundant clonotypes was used as exploratory dynamics analysis. Each responding clone was given a CD4 or CD8 phenotype based on the CD4+ and CD8+ repertoires, which had been sequenced separately. Using fastp trimming at Q25 and MiXCR clonotype assembly, TCRdb reanalyzed the public sequencing data and kept in-frame beta chains. Entries that share a CDR3 protein sequence are merged under the most common genes and DNA. The V and J calls shown here were made by TCRdb, not taken from the authors' results. The table for this sample lists 380,000 or so distinct CDR3 sequences; roughly an eighth of them were counted only once. 20% to 25% of the sample comes from the top ten.

This chain joins TRBV4-1 to TRBJ2-7; 9 central nucleotides agree with TRBD2. Sequencing was done on a sample of PBMCs or a T cell subset sorted from them (not recorded which). This receptor was identified in a man younger than 30 who had mild COVID-19 (a few samples of this study predate the infection). The sample titles of this study are shuffled in the database, so cell type and time point are left out; the donor was told from shared clones. The nucleotides read TGCGCCAGCAGCCAAGAGGATAGCGGGGGAGCCCGAGGGGAGCAGTACGTC. Translated, this is CASSQEDSGGARGEQYV.